Presented here are 26 T cell receptor beta chains from one specimen sequenced in a study of metastatic and nonmetastatic thyroid tumors. From the PCR reads, TCRdb re-called clones with MiXCR. There are 43,000 or so clones in the sample; about 4.2% occur only once, and 8% to 10% lies in the top ten. None of the patients had undergone any treatment ahead of thyroid surgery. Sequenced sample: blood. The receptors shown here come from a female donor with papillary thyroid cancer or a benign thyroid nodule (not recorded which). Some clones in this sample may be carry-over from other donors' samples.

This clone was recorded a few times. This chain joins TRBV15 and TRBJ2-3, with unresolved D. Germline lookup yields CDR1 LNHNV and CDR2 YYDKDF (reference sequence). This CDR3 spans 15 amino acids. V gave up 1 base and J gave up 0 bases, with 8 bases separating them. The CDR3 here is CATSRVSPSTDTQYF. In nucleotides, the CDR3 is TGTGCCACCAGCAGAGTATCACCTAGCACAGATACGCAGTATTTT. The complete variable domain, with remaining parts taken from reference TRBV15 and TRBJ2-3, reads DAMVIQNPRYQVTQFGKPVTLSCSQTLNHNVMYWYQQKSSQAPKLLFHYYDKDFNNEADTPDNFQSRRPNTSFCFLDIRSPGLGDTAMYLCATSRVSPSTDTQYFGPGTRLTVL.

Notes on this clone: Relative to the germline gene, one junction end is altered; a read error may explain this. The chain links TRBV6-1 to TRBJ2-5, with D possibly TRBD1 on 6 matching bases. The CDR3 length is 15 residues. Looked up from germline, CDR1 is MNHNS and CDR2 is SASEGT. CDR3 sequence reads: CASSASPTGSETHYF. CDR3 coding DNA: TGTGCCAGCAGTGCCTCCCCGACAGGTTCGGAGACCCATTACTTC.

This clone was counted only a few times. V is TRBV24-1 and J is TRBJ1-1, with D possibly matching TRBD1 (6 bases). Germline V gives CDR1 KGHDR, CDR2 SFDVKD. The CDR3 consists of 13 residues. V dropped 3 bases and J dropped 7 bases, with 11 bases sitting between them. CDR3 sequence: CATSDRTGFEAFF. The CDR3 DNA reads TGTGCCACCAGTGATCGAACAGGGTTTGAAGCTTTCTTT.

This clone has ten or more counts. CDR3 coding DNA: TGCAGTGCTAGAGATAGCGCACGGACTAAAAACACTGAAGCTTTCTTT. Translation gives CSARDSARTKNTEAFF. The rearrangement uses TRBV20-1 and TRBJ1-1; no reliable D call. V was shortened by 0 bases and J by 2 bases, with 16 bases between the two germline ends. Germline loops: CDR1 DFQATT, CDR2 SNEGSKA (reference sequence). The CDR3 is made up of 16 amino acids.

This clone has ten or more counts. A much larger clone sits a single nucleotide away, making a read error possible. The sample has other DNA sequences that encode this CDR3 too. The chain links TRBV12-3 or TRBV12-4 to TRBJ2-3; maybe TRBD2 (6 bases). CDR3 length: 12 amino acids. In DNA, the CDR3 is TGTGCCATCAGGAGGGTAACAGACACGCAGTATTTT. The encoded protein is CAIRRVTDTQYF.

In this sample, this clone turned up many times. At the DNA level, this CDR3 is encoded by other sequences in the same sample as well. The gene calls are TRBV5-1 and TRBJ2-1; 9 nucleotides line up with TRBD2. CDR1 and CDR2 from the germline V gene are SGHRS and YFSETQ. The J segment lost 3 bases and the V segment lost 0 bases, leaving 7 bases of the junction unmatched. CDR3 length: 17 residues. DNA of the CDR3: TGCGCCAGCAGCTTGGCCGTAGCGGGAGCGGTCTACAATGAGCAGTTCTTC. Amino acids: CASSLAVAGAVYNEQFF.

In its sample, this clone was seen many times. The chain uses TRBV6-7 and TRBJ1-4; a weak D match, TRBD1 (5 bases). TRBV6-7 is reported as an ORF; its role is uncertain. The CDR3 runs to 15 residues. V was shortened by 10 bases and J by 0 bases, with 15 bases between the two germline ends. CDR3 nucleotide sequence: TGTGCCACCCAGGACGGGACCCCAACTAATGAAAAACTGTTTTTT. Its translation: CATQDGTPTNEKLFF.

This clone has a count of ten or more. The chain has TRBV30 and TRBJ1-1; D not resolved. CDR3 length equals 12 residues. V lost 3 bases to trimming and J lost 6 bases, with 11 bases between them. Germline V gene lookup returns CDR1 GTSNPN and CDR2 SVGIG (reference sequence). For the CDR3, the DNA is TGTGCCTGGAGAACACCCGGGGCTGAAGCTTTCTTT. Translating it yields CAWRTPGAEAFF.

On this clone: The conserved phenylalanine or tryptophan normally closing the CDR3 is absent here, so this likely arose from a read error. The chain carries TRBV7-7 and TRBJ2-5; 9 bases agree with TRBD2. CDR3 length: 17 amino acids. Germline V gene data show CDR1 as SSHAT and CDR2 as FNYEAQ (reference sequence). The CDR3 sequence is CASSLGSSGRGEENQYL. The CDR3 DNA reads TGTGCTAGCAGCCTAGGTAGTAGCGGGAGAGGGGAAGAGAACCAGTACTTA.

This clone was observed many times. The V and J genes are TRBV30 and TRBJ2-2; D gene ambiguous. CDR1 is GTSNPN and CDR2 is SVGIG in the germline V gene (reference sequence). This CDR3 contains 13 residues. Deletions cut 2 bases from V and 2 bases from J, with 6 bases between. The CDR3 DNA follows: TGTGCCTGGAGTTCGGTAAACACCGGGGAGCTGTTTTTT. It translates to CAWSSVNTGELFF.

The chain recombines TRBV30 with TRBJ1-6; D is uncertain. V lost 0 bases to trimming and J lost 0 bases, with 18 bases between them. This CDR3 is 19 amino acids long. CDR1 GTSNPN and CDR2 SVGIG come from the germline V gene (reference sequence). The CDR3 DNA reads TGTGCCTGGAGTGTAGGTGGTCTTCGTAGGAGCTCCTATAATTCACCCCTCCACTTT. Residues: CAWSVGGLRRSSYNSPLHF. The variable domain in full, with the rest retrieved from reference TRBV30 and TRBJ1-6, is SQTIHQWPATLVQPVGSPLSLECTVEGTSNPNLYWYRQAAGRGLQLLFYSVGIGQISSEVPQNLSASRPQDRQFILSSKKLLLSDSGFYLCAWSVGGLRRSSYNSPLHFGNGTRLTVT.

This clone was seen many times. V usage is TRBV20-1 and J usage is TRBJ2-1; D remains ambiguous. This CDR3 comprises 16 residues. Germline loops: CDR1 DFQATT, CDR2 SNEGSKA (reference sequence). V dropped 3 bases and J dropped 0 bases, with 15 bases sitting between them. CDR3 sequence (DNA): TGCAGTGCTAGGGCCTCGATGGCCAGCTCCTACAATGAGCAGTTCTTC. This translates into CSARASMASSYNEQFF.

This chain links TRBV5-6 with TRBJ1-1; weak D call: TRBD1 (6 bases). This CDR3 contains 18 residues. CDR1 and CDR2 from the germline V gene are SGHDT and YYEEEE. Trimming cost V 2 bases and J 3 bases, with 23 bases left between them. The CDR3 DNA is TGTGCCAGCAGCTTTTATCTGTATTCGGGGGCGTTTGACACTGAAGCTTTCTTT. Its protein is CASSFYLYSGAFDTEAFF.

This clone was seen repeatedly, ten times or more. V usage is TRBV12-3 or TRBV12-4 and J usage is TRBJ2-4; 8 bases line up with TRBD2. This CDR3 is 14 amino acids long. The J segment lost 8 bases and the V segment lost 2 bases, leaving 5 bases of the junction unmatched. The CDR3 DNA reads TGTGCCAGCAGTTTATCGGGAGGGCTGGACATTCAGTACTTC. It codes for CASSLSGGLDIQYF.

This clone was counted ten times or more. The chain has TRBV9 and TRBJ2-2, with D perhaps TRBD1 or TRBD2 (5 bases each). The V end was cut by 2 bases, the J end by 7 bases, with 15 bases between. This CDR3 has 15 amino acids. Germline CDR1 is SGDLS and CDR2 is YYNGEE. The CDR3 spells CASSVRRTMGGELFF. For the CDR3, the DNA is TGTGCCAGCAGCGTTCGGAGGACAATGGGCGGGGAGCTGTTTTTT.

The sample holds many counts of this clone. V and J are TRBV5-4 and TRBJ2-1, with D possibly matching TRBD1 (5 bases). This CDR3 contains 16 residues. Germline loops: CDR1 SGHNT, CDR2 YYREEE (reference sequence). V lost 1 base, J lost 3 bases, and 14 bases lay in between. Here the CDR3 DNA reads TGTGCCAGCAGCTTGTCGCCCAGGGTAGGCTACAATGAGCAGTTCTTC. Protein sequence: CASSLSPRVGYNEQFF.

This clone was observed a handful of times. V usage is TRBV3-1 and J usage is TRBJ2-7, with a possible D match to TRBD1 (5 bases). Trimming pared 0 bases from V and 4 bases from J, leaving 10 bases between. CDR1 is LGHDT and CDR2 is YNNKEL in the germline V gene (reference sequence). The CDR3 runs to 14 residues. Here the CDR3 DNA reads TGTGCCAGCAGCCAAGATTTCGCAGGGTACGAGCAGTACTTC. It encodes CASSQDFAGYEQYF.

This clone was seen only a few times. The chain recombines TRBV27 with TRBJ2-3, with 9 bases fitting TRBD2. This CDR3 has 14 residues. The germline V gene has CDR1 MNHEY and CDR2 SMNVEV (reference sequence). The V gene end was trimmed by 7 bases and the J gene end by 4 bases; junction bases not matched to a gene: 6. CDR3 sequence reads: CASTVVAGADTQYF. DNA of the CDR3: TGTGCCAGCACGGTCGTAGCGGGAGCAGATACGCAGTATTTT.

At least ten counts were recorded for this clone. With a much larger clone just one base away, this may be a read error. The rearrangement links TRBV6-6 to TRBJ1-5; perhaps TRBD1 as D (5 bases). V gave up 2 bases and J gave up 6 bases, with 8 bases separating them. The CDR3 is 13 amino acids. The germline gives CDR1 MNHNY, CDR2 SVGAGI (reference sequence). CDR3 bases: TGTGCCAGCAGTTACAGGAGGGGTCAGCCCCAGCATTTT. It is translated as CASSYRRGQPQHF.

A few counts support this clone. The chain is built from TRBV2 and TRBJ2-7, with a weak D call TRBD2 (5 bases). Germline V gene sequence: CDR1 SNHLY, CDR2 FYNNEI. V was cut by 6 bases and J by 2 bases, with 11 bases left in between. This CDR3 is built from 13 residues. In nucleotides, the CDR3 is TGTGCCAGCAGGAAGGACTTAACCTACGAGCAGTACTTC. Translating it yields CASRKDLTYEQYF.

There are many counts of this clone. The chain has TRBV5-6 and TRBJ2-7; D assignment may be TRBD1 or TRBD2 (5 bases each). Trimming removed 4 bases from V and 1 base from J, with 12 bases in between. The CDR3 sequence is 14 residues long. Looked up from germline, CDR1 is SGHDT and CDR2 is YYEEEE. CDR3 region: CASSHSGQSYEQYF. The CDR3, as DNA: TGTGCCAGCAGCCACAGCGGACAATCCTACGAGCAGTACTTC.

The J gene is TRBJ2-3, the V gene TRBV3-1, with 9 positions matching TRBD1. J was trimmed by 2 bases and V by 1 base; bases with no gene match: 7. This CDR3 comprises 17 residues. From germline, CDR1 is LGHDT and CDR2 YNNKEL (reference sequence). The CDR3 loop is CASSQVRDRGYTDTQYF. The DNA for the CDR3 is TGTGCCAGCAGCCAAGTCAGAGACAGGGGGTACACAGATACGCAGTATTTT.

The chain couples TRBV14 to TRBJ2-1; 13 bases line up with TRBD2. This CDR3 contains 18 residues. The germline gives CDR1 SGHDN, CDR2 FVKESK. V shed 4 bases and J 0 bases; nucleotides not matched to a gene: 6. The CDR3 region has the DNA TGTGCCAGCAGCCCCCGGAGGACTAGCGGGAGCTCCTACAATGAGCAGTTCTTC. This translates into CASSPRRTSGSSYNEQFF.

This chain links TRBV5-6 with TRBJ1-3; no definite D call. This CDR3 has 15 residues. With 2 bases removed from V and 4 bases from J, the gap between germline ends came to 13 bases. CDR1 and CDR2 from the germline V gene are SGHDT and YYEEEE. In nucleotides, the CDR3 is TGTGCCAGCAGCTTAGGCGTGACTTACGGAAACACCATATATTTT. Protein: CASSLGVTYGNTIYF. Full variable domain (outside the CDR3, taken from reference TRBV5-6 and TRBJ1-3): DAGVTQSPTHLIKTRGQQVTLRCSPKSGHDTVSWYQQALGQGPQFIFQYYEEEERQRGNFPDRFSGHQFPNYSSELNVNALLLGDSALYLCASSLGVTYGNTIYFGEGSWLTVV.

Comments on this clone: Compared with germline, one end of the junction differs, possibly owing to a read error. The chain has TRBV20-1 and TRBJ2-3, with a tentative D call TRBD2 (5 bases). This CDR3 region has 14 residues. Germline assignment: CDR1 DFQATT and CDR2 SNEGSKA (reference sequence). The CDR3 region has the DNA TGCAGTGCTAGAGTGGACTCGGGCACAGATATGCAGTATTTT. Its translation is CSARVDSGTDMQYF.

Ten or more counts support this clone. This sequence joins TRBV7-6 and TRBJ2-1; D may be TRBD2 (6 bases). The CDR3 totals 21 residues. CDR1 and CDR2 from the germline V gene are SGHVS and FNYEAQ. The V end was cut by 5 bases, the J end by 7 bases, with 36 bases between. CDR3 amino acids: CASSLSILGGSLRAGRNEQFF. The CDR3 DNA is TGTGCCAGCAGCCTATCGATTCTCGGGGGTTCCCTAAGAGCAGGTCGGAATGAGCAGTTCTTC.